This is a list of T cell receptor beta chains from one sample in a study of blood T cell repertoires in COVID-19. Clones were read by immunoSEQ multiplex PCR, and TCRdb kept only the in-frame ones, dropping some. The sample has around 260,000 clones; 80% to 90% are singletons. Input material: peripheral blood. All receptors come from a man aged 55 to 70 with acute or convalescent COVID-19. The CDR3 runs from the conserved cysteine through the conserved F or W. The D gene is left open where the match is weak. Not all rows give a size; the values are once, few, many and, for expanded clones, a class.

V gene,D gene,clone size,J gene,CDR3 DNA,CDR3 protein
TRBV9,.,once,TRBJ2-7,TGTGCCAGCAGCGTAGGGGCCCAACCCTACGAGCAGTACTTC,CASSVGAQPYEQYF
TRBV7-3,TRBD1,many,TRBJ1-1,TGTGCCAGCAGCCAGGGACAGGGATGGACTGAAGCTTTCTTT,CASSQGQGWTEAFF
TRBV6-5,.,.,TRBJ1-4,TGTGCCAGCCTCAAGGAACAGAGAAATGAAAAACTGTTTTTT,CASLKEQRNEKLFF
TRBV7-2,TRBD1,few,TRBJ1-3,TGTGCCAGCAGCCCTAGAGGGGGCCCTCTCTCTGGAAACACCATATATTTT,CASSPRGGPLSGNTIYF
TRBV7-6,.,.,TRBJ1-2,TGTGCCAGCAGCCCTTGGGACACCGCGGACTATGGCTACACCTTC,CASSPWDTADYGYTF
TRBV28,TRBD2,.,TRBJ2-1,TGTGCCAGCAGCCCATATCTAGCGGGAGGGGCCAATGAGCAGTTCTTC,CASSPYLAGGANEQFF
TRBV3-1/TRBV3-2,.,.,TRBJ2-7,TGTGCCAGCAGGGGGGGAAATGCCCTGTCCTACGAGCAGTACTTC,CASRGGNALSYEQYF
TRBV2,.,.,TRBJ1-1,TGTGCCAGCAGTCCCGAGCAGAACACTGAAGCTTTCTTT,CASSPEQNTEAFF
TRBV28,TRBD1,.,TRBJ1-2,TGTGCCACCACCAGGGGGCGAGGGGGCTACACCTTC,CATTRGRGGYTF
TRBV5-1,.,once,TRBJ2-1,TGCGCCAGCAGCTTCGGACTAACGAATGAGCAGTTCTTC,CASSFGLTNEQFF
TRBV5-1,TRBD1,.,TRBJ1-3,TGCGCCAGCAGCGATCAGGGGGCGCCTGGAAACACCATATATTTT,CASSDQGAPGNTIYF
TRBV11-1,.,.,TRBJ1-1,TGTGCCAGCAGCTCGCAGGGGAACACTGAAGCTTTCTTT,CASSSQGNTEAFF
TRBV4-2,TRBD2,.,TRBJ2-3,TGTGCCAGCAGCCAAGCCGGGACTAGCCTTCCCTCTAGCACAGATACGCAGTATTTT,CASSQAGTSLPSSTDTQYF
TRBV20-1,.,.,TRBJ2-3,TGCAGTGCTAGCTTCGGGGATACGCAGTATTTT,CSASFGDTQYF
TRBV18,TRBD1,.,TRBJ1-3,TGTGCCAGCTCACCCCTGGGCCGGGGACAGGGGGAAGGAAACACCATATATTTT,CASSPLGRGQGEGNTIYF
TRBV5-1,TRBD1,.,TRBJ2-3,TGCGCCAGCAGCTCGGCCCGGGACAGGGGCCCTCCCACAGATACGCAGTATTTT,CASSSARDRGPPTDTQYF
TRBV4-1,.,.,TRBJ1-3,TGCGCCAGCAGCCGAACAGGGCTCTCTGGAAACACCATATATTTT,CASSRTGLSGNTIYF